The present T cell receptor (beta chain) was sequenced within a study of blood T cell repertoires in COVID-19. This clone was observed a single time. This CDR3 comprises 14 residues. The germline V and J ends were trimmed by 7 bases and 4 bases, with 19 bases remaining between them. The V gene's germline CDR1 is SQVTM and CDR2 ANQGSEA. The data were produced by immunoSEQ multiplex PCR, yet TCRdb's version contains in-frame clones alone and is incomplete. The table lists roughly 110,000 clones, roughly 84% of them singletons. The chain joins TRBV29-1 to TRBJ1-1; D possibly corresponds to TRBD1 (6 bases). The TCR was taken from a man aged 40-49 years with acute or convalescent COVID-19. The specimen was peripheral blood. CDR3 coding DNA: TGCAGCGCCAAACGGCTGGGGGCGTTCACTGAAGCTTTCTTT. This encodes CSAKRLGAFTEAFF.